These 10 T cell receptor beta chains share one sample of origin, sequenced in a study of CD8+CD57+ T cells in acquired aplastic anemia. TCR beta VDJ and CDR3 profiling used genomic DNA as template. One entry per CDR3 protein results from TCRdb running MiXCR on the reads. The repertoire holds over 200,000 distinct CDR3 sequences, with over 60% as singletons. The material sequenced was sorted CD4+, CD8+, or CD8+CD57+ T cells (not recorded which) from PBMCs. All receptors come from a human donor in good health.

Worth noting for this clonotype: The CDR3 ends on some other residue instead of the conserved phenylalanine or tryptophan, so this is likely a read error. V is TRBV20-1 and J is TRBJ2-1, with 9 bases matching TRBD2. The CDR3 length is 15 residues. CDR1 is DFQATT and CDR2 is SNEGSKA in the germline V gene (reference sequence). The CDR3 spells CSARDRGRDYKEQFY. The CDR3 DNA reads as TGCAGTGCTAGAGATCGCGGGAGGGACTACAAGGAGCAGTTCTAC.

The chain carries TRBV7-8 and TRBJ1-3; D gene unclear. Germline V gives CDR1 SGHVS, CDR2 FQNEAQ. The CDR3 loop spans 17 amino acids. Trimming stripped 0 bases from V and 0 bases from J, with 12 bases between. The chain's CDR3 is CASSLAQTAGSGNTIYF. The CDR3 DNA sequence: TGTGCCAGCAGCTTAGCACAGACCGCGGGCTCTGGAAACACCATATATTTT.

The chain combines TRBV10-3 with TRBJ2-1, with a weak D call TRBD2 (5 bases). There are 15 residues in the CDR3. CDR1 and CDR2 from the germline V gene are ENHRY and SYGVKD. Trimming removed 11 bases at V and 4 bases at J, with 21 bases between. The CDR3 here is CASVRALDGYNEQFF. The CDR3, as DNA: TGTGCCTCGGTGCGGGCCCTCGATGGGTACAATGAGCAGTTCTTC.

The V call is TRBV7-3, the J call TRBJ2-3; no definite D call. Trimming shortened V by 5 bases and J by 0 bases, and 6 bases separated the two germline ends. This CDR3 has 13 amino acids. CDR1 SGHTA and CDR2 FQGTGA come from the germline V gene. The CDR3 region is CASSTHSTDTQYF. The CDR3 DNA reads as TGTGCCAGCAGCACGCACAGCACAGATACGCAGTATTTT.

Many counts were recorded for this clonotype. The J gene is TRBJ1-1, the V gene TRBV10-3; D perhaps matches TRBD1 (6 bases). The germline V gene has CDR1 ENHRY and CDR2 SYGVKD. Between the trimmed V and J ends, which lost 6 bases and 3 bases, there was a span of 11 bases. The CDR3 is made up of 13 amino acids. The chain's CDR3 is CAISTGLDTEAFF. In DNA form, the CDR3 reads TGTGCCATCAGCACAGGGCTCGACACTGAAGCTTTCTTT.

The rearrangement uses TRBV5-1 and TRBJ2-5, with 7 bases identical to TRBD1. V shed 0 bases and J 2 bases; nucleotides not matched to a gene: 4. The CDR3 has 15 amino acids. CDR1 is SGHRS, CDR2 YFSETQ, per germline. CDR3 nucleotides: TGCGCCAGCAGCTTGGTGACAGGGAATCAAGAGACCCAGTACTTC. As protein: CASSLVTGNQETQYF.

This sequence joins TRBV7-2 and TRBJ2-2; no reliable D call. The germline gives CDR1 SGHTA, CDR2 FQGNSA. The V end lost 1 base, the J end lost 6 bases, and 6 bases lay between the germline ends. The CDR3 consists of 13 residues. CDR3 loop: CASSLGWSGELFF. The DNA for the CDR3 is TGTGCCAGCAGCTTAGGGTGGTCCGGGGAGCTGTTTTTT.

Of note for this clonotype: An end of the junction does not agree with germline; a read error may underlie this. The CDR3 protein is CATSGQGVLSTNERLFF. CDR3 DNA: TGTGCAACCAGCGGACAGGGCGTACTTTCAACTAATGAAAGACTGTTTTTT. The J gene is TRBJ1-4, the V gene TRBV15, with 8 bases that match TRBD1. Per the germline V gene, CDR1 is LNHNV and CDR2 is YYDKDF (reference sequence). CDR3 length equals 17 residues.

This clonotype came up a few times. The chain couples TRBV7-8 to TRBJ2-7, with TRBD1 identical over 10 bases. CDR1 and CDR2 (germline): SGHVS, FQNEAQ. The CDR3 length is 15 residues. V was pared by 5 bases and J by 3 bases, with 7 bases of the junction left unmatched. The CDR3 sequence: CASSGWTGGGYEQYF. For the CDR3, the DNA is TGTGCCAGCAGCGGCTGGACAGGGGGTGGCTACGAGCAGTACTTC.

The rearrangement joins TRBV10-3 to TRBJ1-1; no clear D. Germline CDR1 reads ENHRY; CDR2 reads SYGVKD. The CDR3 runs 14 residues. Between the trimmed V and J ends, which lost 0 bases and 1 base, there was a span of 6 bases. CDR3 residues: CAISESVGNTEAFF. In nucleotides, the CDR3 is TGTGCCATCAGTGAGTCTGTTGGGAACACTGAAGCTTTCTTT.